The clone carrying this T cell receptor beta chain occurred a few times. The data are from a study of T-cell reconstitution after alpha-beta-depleted transplantation in children. Preparing the TCRbeta library involved the use of unique molecular identifiers. TCRdb reprocessed the PCR reads with MiXCR, giving one entry per CDR3 protein. The sample comprises approximately 420,000 distinct CDR3 sequences, under 13% of which are singletons, and 5% to 6.5% rests with the top ten. The CDR3 extends over 15 amino acids. J was trimmed by 6 bases and V by 2 bases; bases with no gene match: 6. From germline, CDR1 is SGHTA and CDR2 FQGTGA.

The material was PBMCs from the stem cell graft donor, obtained from the stem cell graft. This TCR was recovered from a human donor who donated a stem cell graft to a child with acute myeloid leukemia. This rearrangement joins TRBV7-3 to TRBJ2-3, with 9 bases matching TRBD2. CDR3 sequence (DNA): TGTGCCAGCAGCTTATTTGGCGGGGGGGCGGATACGCAGTATTTT. Translation: CASSLFGGGADTQYF. Using reference TRBV7-3 and TRBJ2-3 for the parts outside the CDR3, the full variable domain is GAGVSQTPSNKVTEKGKYVELRCDPISGHTALYWYRQSLGQGPEFLIYFQGTGAADDSGLPNDRFFAVRPEGSVSTLKIQRTERGDSAVYLCASSLFGGGADTQYFGPGTRLTVL.